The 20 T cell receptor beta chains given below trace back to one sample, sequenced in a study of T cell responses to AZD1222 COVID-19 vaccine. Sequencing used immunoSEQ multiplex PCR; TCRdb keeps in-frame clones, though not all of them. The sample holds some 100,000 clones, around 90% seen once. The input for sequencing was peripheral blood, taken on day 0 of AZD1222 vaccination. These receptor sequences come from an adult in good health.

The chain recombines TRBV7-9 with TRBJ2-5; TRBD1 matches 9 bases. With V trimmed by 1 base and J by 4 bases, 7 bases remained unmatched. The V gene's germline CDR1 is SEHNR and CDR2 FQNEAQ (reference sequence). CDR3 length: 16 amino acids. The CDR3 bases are TGTGCCAGCAGCTTAGGCCGGACAGGGGCGGGAGAGACCCAGTACTTC. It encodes CASSLGRTGAGETQYF.

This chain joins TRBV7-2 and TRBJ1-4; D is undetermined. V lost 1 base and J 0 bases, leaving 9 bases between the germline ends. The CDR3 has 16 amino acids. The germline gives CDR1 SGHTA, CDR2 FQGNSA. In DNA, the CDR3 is TGTGCCAGCAGCTTAGGACGGTTCGCAACTAATGAAAAACTGTTTTTT. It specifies CASSLGRFATNEKLFF. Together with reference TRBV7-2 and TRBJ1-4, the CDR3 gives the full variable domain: GAGVSQSPSNKVTEKGKDVELRCDPISGHTALYWYRQSLGQGLEFLIYFQGNSAPDKSGLPSDRFSAERTGGSVSTLTIQRTQQEDSAVYLCASSLGRFATNEKLFFGSGTQLSVL.

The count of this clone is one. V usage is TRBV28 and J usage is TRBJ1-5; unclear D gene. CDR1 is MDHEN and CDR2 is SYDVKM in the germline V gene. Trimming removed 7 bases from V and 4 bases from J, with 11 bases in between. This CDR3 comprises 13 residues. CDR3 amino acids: CASNEPGNQPQHF. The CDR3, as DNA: TGTGCCAGCAACGAACCGGGAAATCAGCCCCAGCATTTT.

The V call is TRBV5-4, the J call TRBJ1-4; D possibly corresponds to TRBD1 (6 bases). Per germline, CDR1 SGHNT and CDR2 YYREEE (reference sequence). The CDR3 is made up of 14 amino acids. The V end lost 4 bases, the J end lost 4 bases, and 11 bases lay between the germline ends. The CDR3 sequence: CASSLTGLNEKLFF. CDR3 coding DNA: TGTGCCAGCAGCCTGACAGGCCTTAATGAAAAACTGTTTTTT.

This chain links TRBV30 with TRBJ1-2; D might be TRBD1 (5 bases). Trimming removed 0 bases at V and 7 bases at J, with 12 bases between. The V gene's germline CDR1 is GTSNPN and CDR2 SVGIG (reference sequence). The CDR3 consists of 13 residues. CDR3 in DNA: TGTGCCTGGAGTGTACTCAGGGCTAGTGGCTACACCTTC. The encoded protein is CAWSVLRASGYTF.

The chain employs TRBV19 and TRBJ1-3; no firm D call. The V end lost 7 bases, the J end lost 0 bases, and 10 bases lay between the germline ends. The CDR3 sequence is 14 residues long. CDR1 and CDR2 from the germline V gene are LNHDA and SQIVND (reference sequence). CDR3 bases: TGTGCCAGTACCTACGGGAGCTCTGGAAACACCATATATTTT. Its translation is CASTYGSSGNTIYF.

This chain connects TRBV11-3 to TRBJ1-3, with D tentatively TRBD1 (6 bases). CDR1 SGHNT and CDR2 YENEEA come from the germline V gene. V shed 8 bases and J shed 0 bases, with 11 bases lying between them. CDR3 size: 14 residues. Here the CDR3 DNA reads TGTGCCAGCCGAGGACAGACCTCTGGAAACACCATATATTTT. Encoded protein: CASRGQTSGNTIYF.

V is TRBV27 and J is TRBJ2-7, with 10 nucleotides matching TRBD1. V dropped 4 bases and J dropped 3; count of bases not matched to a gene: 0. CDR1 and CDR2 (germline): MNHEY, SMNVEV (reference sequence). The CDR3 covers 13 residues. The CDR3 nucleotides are TGTGCCAGCAGTTGGGACAGGGGCTACGAGCAGTACTTC. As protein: CASSWDRGYEQYF.

CDR3 sequence (DNA): TGTGCCAGCAGTCCGACTAGCGGGAGGGCCTCCCAGTACTTC. Amino acids: CASSPTSGRASQYF. The rearrangement joins TRBV7-3 to TRBJ2-5; TRBD2 matches 14 bases. This CDR3 has 14 residues. CDR1 and CDR2 from the germline V gene are SGHTA and FQGTGA. V trimming: 6 bases; J trimming: 9 bases; junction bases outside the gene matches: 6.

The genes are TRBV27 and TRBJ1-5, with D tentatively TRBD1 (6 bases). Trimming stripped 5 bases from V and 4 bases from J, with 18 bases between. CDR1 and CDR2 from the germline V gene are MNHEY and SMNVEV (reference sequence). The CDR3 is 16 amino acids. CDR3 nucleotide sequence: TGTGCCAGCAGTCCCTCGGAAAGGGGGGCAAATCAGCCCCAGCATTTT. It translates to CASSPSERGANQPQHF.

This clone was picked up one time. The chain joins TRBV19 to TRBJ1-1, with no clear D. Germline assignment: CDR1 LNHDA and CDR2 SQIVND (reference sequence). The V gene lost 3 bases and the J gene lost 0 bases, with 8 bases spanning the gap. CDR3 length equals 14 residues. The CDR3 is CASSIGRLNTEAFF. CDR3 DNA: TGTGCCAGTAGTATCGGACGGCTGAACACTGAAGCTTTCTTT. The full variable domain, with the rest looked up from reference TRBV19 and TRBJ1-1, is DGGITQSPKYLFRKEGQNVTLSCEQNLNHDAMYWYRQDPGQGLRLIYYSQIVNDFQKGDIAEGYSVSREKKESFPLTVTSAQKNPTAFYLCASSIGRLNTEAFFGQGTRLTVV.

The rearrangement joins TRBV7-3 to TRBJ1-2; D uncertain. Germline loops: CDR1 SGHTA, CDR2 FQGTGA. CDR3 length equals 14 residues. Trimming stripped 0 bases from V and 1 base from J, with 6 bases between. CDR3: CASSLTGGNYGYTF. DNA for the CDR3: TGTGCCAGCAGCTTAACCGGCGGTAACTATGGCTACACCTTC.

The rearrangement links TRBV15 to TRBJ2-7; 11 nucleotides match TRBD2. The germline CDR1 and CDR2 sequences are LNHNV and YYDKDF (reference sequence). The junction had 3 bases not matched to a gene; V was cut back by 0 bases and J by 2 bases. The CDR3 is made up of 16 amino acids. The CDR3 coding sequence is TGTGCCACCAGCAGAGACGTGACTAGCGGGACCTACGAGCAGTACTTC. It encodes CATSRDVTSGTYEQYF.

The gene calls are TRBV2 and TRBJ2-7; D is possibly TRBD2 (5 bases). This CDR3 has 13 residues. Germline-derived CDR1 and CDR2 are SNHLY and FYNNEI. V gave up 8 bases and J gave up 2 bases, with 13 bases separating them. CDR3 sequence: CASRGSSPYEQYF. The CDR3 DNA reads TGTGCCAGCCGAGGGAGTTCGCCCTACGAGCAGTACTTC.

CDR3 nucleotide sequence: TGTGCCACCAGCAGTGGGCCAGGGGGGGGCACTGAAGCTTTCTTT. Translated: CATSSGPGGGTEAFF. The V and J genes are TRBV15 and TRBJ1-1, with TRBD1 matching over 7 bases. The CDR3 is 15 amino acids. V lost 3 bases and J lost 4; bases outside the gene matches: 8. Germline assignment: CDR1 LNHNV and CDR2 YYDKDF (reference sequence).

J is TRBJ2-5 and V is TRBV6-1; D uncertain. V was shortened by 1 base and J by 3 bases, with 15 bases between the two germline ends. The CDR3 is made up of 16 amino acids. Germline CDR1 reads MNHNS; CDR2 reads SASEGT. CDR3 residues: CASSEGLDGRKETQYF. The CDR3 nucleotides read TGTGCCAGCAGTGAAGGACTGGACGGCAGAAAAGAGACCCAGTACTTC.

This chain's CDR3 is CASSLPRTAPESHYGYTF. The CDR3 DNA reads TGTGCCAGCAGCTTGCCGCGGACGGCGCCGGAGTCCCACTATGGCTACACCTTC. The chain employs TRBV5-4 and TRBJ1-2; no definite D call. The CDR3 runs 18 residues. Germline V gives CDR1 SGHNT, CDR2 YYREEE (reference sequence). Trimming took 1 base from V and 3 from J, leaving 22 bases between them.

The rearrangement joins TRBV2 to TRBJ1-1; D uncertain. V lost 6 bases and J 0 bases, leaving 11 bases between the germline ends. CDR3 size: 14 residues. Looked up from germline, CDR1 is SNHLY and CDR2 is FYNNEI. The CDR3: CASSGDQVNTEAFF. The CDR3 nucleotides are TGTGCCAGCAGCGGAGACCAGGTGAACACTGAAGCTTTCTTT.

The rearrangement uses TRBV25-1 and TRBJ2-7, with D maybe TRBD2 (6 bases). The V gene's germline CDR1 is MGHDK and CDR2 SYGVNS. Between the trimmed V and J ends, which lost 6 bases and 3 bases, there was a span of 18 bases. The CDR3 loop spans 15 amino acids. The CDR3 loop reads CASRGMWGLDYEQYF. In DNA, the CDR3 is TGTGCCAGCAGGGGAATGTGGGGACTCGACTACGAGCAGTACTTC.

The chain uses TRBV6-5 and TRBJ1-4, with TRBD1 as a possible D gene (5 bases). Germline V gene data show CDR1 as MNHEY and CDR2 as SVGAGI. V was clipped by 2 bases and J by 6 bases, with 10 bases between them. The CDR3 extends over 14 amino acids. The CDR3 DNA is TGTGCCAGCAGTTACGGCCAGGGATATGAAAAACTGTTTTTT. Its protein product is CASSYGQGYEKLFF.